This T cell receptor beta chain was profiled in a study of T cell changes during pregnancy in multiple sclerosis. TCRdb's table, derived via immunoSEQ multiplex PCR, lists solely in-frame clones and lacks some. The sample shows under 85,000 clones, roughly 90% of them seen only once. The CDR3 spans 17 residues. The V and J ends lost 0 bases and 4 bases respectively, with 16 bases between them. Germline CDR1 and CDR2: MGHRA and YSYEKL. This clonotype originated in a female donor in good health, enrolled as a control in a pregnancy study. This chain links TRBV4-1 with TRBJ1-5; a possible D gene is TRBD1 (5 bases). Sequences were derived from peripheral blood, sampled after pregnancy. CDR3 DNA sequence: TGCGCCAGCAGCCAAGATCATGAGGGGACTCTAAATCAGCCCCAGCATTTT. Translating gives CASSQDHEGTLNQPQHF.